A selection of T cell receptor beta chains follows, all from one sample in a study of T-cell reconstitution after alpha-beta-depleted transplantation in children. Via MiXCR, TCRdb re-called the PCR reads, giving one row per CDR3 protein. Here the sample spans about 400,000 distinct CDR3 sequences, 15% to 20% being singletons. Here the sequenced sample was PBMCs, mostly from graft donor cells, taken 360 days after TCRalphabeta/CD19-depleted stem cell transplant. These receptors were taken from a boy in the first two years of life who had a stem cell transplant for Wiskott-Aldrich syndrome, so the T cells may come from the graft donor. Both conserved end residues are part of each CDR3. The D gene is left open where the match is weak. Clone size is stated in some rows and not others, as once, few, many or a class when expanded.

d_gene	v_gene	abundance	j_gene	CDR3nt	CDR3aa
TRBD1	TRBV12-3/TRBV12-4	.	TRBJ2-7	TGTGCCAGCAGTTTTTTTGGGACAGGGGGCTCCTACGAGCAGTACTTC	CASSFFGTGGSYEQYF
TRBD2	TRBV6-2/TRBV6-3	.	TRBJ2-7	TGTGCCAGCAGTTTCGGGACTAGTCGTGGTTACGAGCAGTACTTC	CASSFGTSRGYEQYF
.	TRBV5-1	.	TRBJ1-2	TGCGCCAGCAGCCGGACAACCCTCTATGGCTACACCTTC	CASSRTTLYGYTF
.	TRBV6-1	.	TRBJ2-5	TGTGCCAGCAGCGCTTCAGGGGCGGAGACCCAGTACTTC	CASSASGAETQYF
.	TRBV7-9	few	TRBJ2-5	TGTGCCAGCAGCACCCGCGGAATTCGAGAGACCCAGTACTTC	CASSTRGIRETQYF
.	TRBV5-1	few	TRBJ2-7	TGCGCCAGCAGCTATCACCCTTGGGGCTCCTACGAGCAGTACTTC	CASSYHPWGSYEQYF
TRBD2	TRBV5-1	.	TRBJ2-7	TGCGCCAGCAGCTTGGGGGGAGGGGTGAACGAGCAGTACTTC	CASSLGGGVNEQYF
.	TRBV27	few	TRBJ2-7	TGTGCCAGCAGTTTACTCGGCAGCACCTACGAGCAGTACTTC	CASSLLGSTYEQYF
.	TRBV21-1	.	TRBJ2-1	TGTGCCAGCAGCAAAGTGGCGGGAGGGTACAATGAGCAGTTCTTC	CASSKVAGGYNEQFF
.	TRBV6-1	.	TRBJ1-1	TGTGCCAGCAGCCGCTTATGGGGGAACACTGAAGCTTTCTTT	CASSRLWGNTEAFF
.	TRBV18	few	TRBJ2-7	TGTGCCAGCTCAACTCGACAGATATCCTACGAGCAGTACTTC	CASSTRQISYEQYF
TRBD1	TRBV15	few	TRBJ1-4	TGTGCCACCAGCATACAGGGGCGCGGTGAAAAACTGTTTTTT	CATSIQGRGEKLFF
TRBD2	TRBV5-1	many	TRBJ2-1	TGCGCCAGCAGGACTAGCGGGAGCCATGAGCAGTTCTTC	CASRTSGSHEQFF
.	TRBV20-1	.	TRBJ2-7	TGCAGTGCTAACCCTCGGACAGAGAGGAGATCATCCTACGAGCAGTACTTC	CSANPRTERRSSYEQYF
.	TRBV12-3/TRBV12-4	.	TRBJ2-5	TGTGCCAGCAGTTTTGCGGGATCTCAAGAGACCCAGTACTTC	CASSFAGSQETQYF
TRBD1	TRBV4-3	few	TRBJ2-4	TGCGCCAGCAGCCGCAGATACTTCCCCGGGGACAGTGAAACCAAAAACATTCAGTACTTC	CASSRRYFPGDSETKNIQYF
.	TRBV12-3/TRBV12-4	.	TRBJ2-5	TGTGCCAGCAGTTTAAGCCCGGGATGGATTGAACAAGAGACCCAGTACTTC	CASSLSPGWIEQETQYF
.	TRBV12-3/TRBV12-4	.	TRBJ2-1	TGTACCTTCAGTAGATCCGGGGTAGCCTTACCATCCTACAATGAGCAGTTCTTC	CTFSRSGVALPSYNEQFF
.	TRBV28	.	TRBJ2-1	TGTGCCAGCAGTAAGGTGCCTCGCCCGGCCAATGAGCAGTTCTTC	CASSKVPRPANEQFF
.	TRBV10-3	.	TRBJ2-1	TGTGCCATCAGTGAGTCGCCGGGTTCCTACAATGAGCAGTTCTTC	CAISESPGSYNEQFF
.	TRBV10-3	many	TRBJ1-4	TGTGCCCACGCTCGAGCTGCTAATGAAAAACTGTTTTTT	CAHARAANEKLFF
TRBD2	TRBV4-3	few	TRBJ2-2	TGCGCCAGCAGCCAGCCTTGGACTAGCGGGTACACCGGGGAGCTGTTTTTT	CASSQPWTSGYTGELFF
.	TRBV5-4	.	TRBJ2-1	TGTGCCAGCAGCTTATCCATGGCCAGACGGTGCAATGAGCAGTTCTTC	CASSLSMARRCNEQFF
.	TRBV20-1	.	TRBJ2-3	TGCAGTGCTGTCCTTCCGTACACAGATACGCAGTATTTT	CSAVLPYTDTQYF
.	TRBV30	.	TRBJ2-7	TGTGCCTGGAGAGGTGCTAACGCCTACGAGCAGTACTTC	CAWRGANAYEQYF
TRBD1	TRBV2	.	TRBJ2-3	TGTGCCAGCATCCGGGACAGGGGGCAGGATACGCAGTATTTT	CASIRDRGQDTQYF
.	TRBV11-2	.	TRBJ2-7	TGTGCCAGCAGCCCACGACGGACCAAGAACGAGCAGTACTTC	CASSPRRTKNEQYF
TRBD2	TRBV20-1	.	TRBJ2-1	TGCAGTGCTAGTCGACTAGCGGTCTTCTACAATGAGCAGTTCTTC	CSASRLAVFYNEQFF
TRBD2	TRBV12-3/TRBV12-4	.	TRBJ2-5	TGTGCCAGCAGTACCGGGACTAGTAAAGGACAAGAGACCCAGTACTTC	CASSTGTSKGQETQYF
.	TRBV19	few	TRBJ2-2	TGTGCCAGTAGAGTACGGTTTGGCACCGGGGAGCTGTTTTTT	CASRVRFGTGELFF
.	TRBV3-1	many	TRBJ1-3	TGTGCCAGCAGAAAAAGCTCTGGAAACACCATATATTTT	CASRKSSGNTIYF
.	TRBV6-1	.	TRBJ2-1	TGTGCCAGCAGTCGTCCCCCAGGGTACGAGCAGTTCTTC	CASSRPPGYEQFF
.	TRBV27	.	TRBJ2-5	TGTGCCAGCAAACTTACACCTAGGAAAGAGACCCAGTACTTC	CASKLTPRKETQYF
TRBD2	TRBV12-3/TRBV12-4	.	TRBJ2-3	TGTGCCAGCAGTTTACGGGGGGGGACTAGCTCAGATACGCAGTATTTT	CASSLRGGTSSDTQYF
TRBD1	TRBV10-3	.	TRBJ2-1	TGTGCCATCAGGCCCAGACAGGGGGCTGGGGAGCAGTTCTTC	CAIRPRQGAGEQFF
.	TRBV5-1	.	TRBJ2-7	TGCGCCAGCAGGTCAATGTCCGGACTCGTCTACGAGCAGTACTTC	CASRSMSGLVYEQYF
TRBD2	TRBV4-3	.	TRBJ2-3	TGCGCCAGCAGCCAAGGAATTTCGGAGCGGGGGGACACAGATACGCAGTATTTT	CASSQGISERGDTDTQYF